Here is one T cell receptor (beta chain) with its context. The data stem from a study of T-cell reconstitution after alpha-beta-depleted transplantation in children. Germline V lookup: CDR1 SGHRS, CDR2 YFSETQ. The CDR3 totals 15 residues. Trimming cost V 0 bases and J 4 bases; bases outside gene matches: 1. TCRbeta library construction was performed incorporating unique molecular identifiers. TCRdb itself ran the PCR reads through MiXCR, one entry per CDR3 protein. This sample yields some 240,000 distinct CDR3 sequences, of which over 9.5% are seen a single time; around 5.1% belongs to the top ten. The chain has TRBV5-1 and TRBJ1-4; 9 bases match TRBD1. The source was PBMCs from the stem cell graft donor, collected from the stem cell graft. The sequence was collected from a human donor who donated a stem cell graft to a child with SCID. The CDR3 loop is CASSLEGQGNEKLFF. The CDR3 bases are TGCGCCAGCAGCTTGGAGGGACAGGGTAATGAAAAACTGTTTTTT.